This T cell receptor beta chain was sequenced in a study of blood T cell repertoires in COVID-19. V lost 0 bases, J lost 0 bases, and 12 bases lay in between. This CDR3 comprises 16 residues. CDR1 SGHRS and CDR2 YFSETQ come from the germline V gene. The protocol was immunoSEQ multiplex PCR, while the TCRdb copy is restricted to in-frame clones and leaves out a portion. The data hold 25,000 to 30,000 clones, with over 70% observed a single time. This clonotype was sampled from an older woman with acute or convalescent COVID-19. The rearrangement joins TRBV5-1 to TRBJ1-1, with D unresolved. The specimen was peripheral blood. The CDR3 DNA is TGCGCCAGCAGCTTGGCTACGGGAGGTATGAACACTGAAGCTTTCTTT. As protein: CASSLATGGMNTEAFF.